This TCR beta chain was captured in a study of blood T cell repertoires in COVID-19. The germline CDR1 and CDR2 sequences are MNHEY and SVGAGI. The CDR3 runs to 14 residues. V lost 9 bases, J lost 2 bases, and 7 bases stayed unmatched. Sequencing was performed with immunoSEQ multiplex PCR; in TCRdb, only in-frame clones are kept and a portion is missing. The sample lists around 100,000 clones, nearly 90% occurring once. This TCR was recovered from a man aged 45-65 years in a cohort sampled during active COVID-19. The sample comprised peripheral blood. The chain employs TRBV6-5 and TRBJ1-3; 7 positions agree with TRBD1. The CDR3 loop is CASFRGYAGNTIYF. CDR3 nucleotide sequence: TGTGCCAGTTTCAGGGGGTACGCTGGAAACACCATATATTTT.